This T cell receptor (beta chain) was sequenced for a study of cytomegalovirus exposure and HLA in healthy donors. General observations from the study: In vitro checks showed that a few CMV-associated chains really do target CMV antigens.

The V gene's germline CDR1 is LGHNA and CDR2 YSLEER. The CDR3 is 15 amino acids. V was trimmed by 0 bases and J by 4 bases, leaving 13 bases between them. This table comes from immunoSEQ multiplex PCR, and its TCRdb copy is limited to in-frame clones, with some not included. This table has under 200,000 clones, roughly nine tenths appearing once. Notes on this clone: The antigen remains unidentified.

V is TRBV4-3 and J is TRBJ2-7; D call uncertain. The receptor was derived from a woman younger than 45 in good health and CMV-seronegative. Sequencing used PBMCs. The CDR3 protein is CASSQDLRLGYEQYF. The DNA for the CDR3 is TGCGCCAGCAGCCAAGATCTTCGGCTTGGGTACGAGCAGTACTTC.